This T cell receptor beta chain is drawn from a study of early T cells in non-severe SARS-CoV-2 infection. In its sample, this clonotype was seen a few times. Trimming removed 1 base at V and 0 bases at J, with 13 bases between. CDR1 and CDR2 (germline): LGHDT, YNNKEL (reference sequence). The CDR3 totals 17 residues. One entry per CDR3 protein results from TCRdb running MiXCR on the 5' RACE reads. The repertoire holds roughly 28,000 distinct CDR3 sequences, with over 4% as singletons. The sequencing input was whole blood. This receptor was identified in an adult who was a healthcare worker with PCR-confirmed SARS-CoV-2 infection or an uninfected control (not recorded which). This rearrangement joins TRBV3-1 to TRBJ1-3; no reliable D call. For the CDR3, the DNA is TGTGCCAGCAGCCAAGGGGGAATTCGGCTCTCTGGAAACACCATATATTTT. Encoded protein: CASSQGGIRLSGNTIYF.